This T cell receptor beta chain was sequenced during a study of OX40 agonist ivuxolimab in advanced cancers. CDR1 is MNHEY and CDR2 is SMNVEV in the germline V gene (reference sequence). The CDR3 sequence is 13 residues long. Trimming took 1 base from V and 3 from J, leaving 6 bases between them. TCRdb keeps only in-frame clones here, not all; method: immunoSEQ multiplex PCR. The sample contains 25,000 to 35,000 clones, more than 85% of which appear only once. Material: CD4+ or CD8+ T cells sorted from blood, obtained in a trial of the OX40 agonist ivuxolimab. This TCR came from an adult with an advanced solid tumor such as melanoma, head and neck, liver or kidney cancer. The rearrangement links TRBV27 to TRBJ1-1; D remains unclear. CDR3 amino acids: CASSLWAHTEAFF. In DNA, the CDR3 is TGTGCCAGCAGTTTATGGGCCCACACTGAAGCTTTCTTT.